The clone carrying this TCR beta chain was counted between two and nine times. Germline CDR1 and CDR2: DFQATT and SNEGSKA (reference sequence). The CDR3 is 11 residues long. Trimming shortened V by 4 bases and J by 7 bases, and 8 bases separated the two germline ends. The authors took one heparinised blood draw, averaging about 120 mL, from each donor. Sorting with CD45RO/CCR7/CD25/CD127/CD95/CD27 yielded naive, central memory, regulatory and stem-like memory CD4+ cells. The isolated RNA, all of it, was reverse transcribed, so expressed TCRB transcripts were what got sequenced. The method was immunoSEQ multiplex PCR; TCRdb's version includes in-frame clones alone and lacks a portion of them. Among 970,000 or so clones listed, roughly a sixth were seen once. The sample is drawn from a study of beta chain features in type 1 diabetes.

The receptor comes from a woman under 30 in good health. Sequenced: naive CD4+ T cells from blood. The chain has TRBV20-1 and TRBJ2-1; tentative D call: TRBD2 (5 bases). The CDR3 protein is CSANSGNEQFF. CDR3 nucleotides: TGCAGTGCTAACTCGGGGAATGAGCAGTTCTTC.